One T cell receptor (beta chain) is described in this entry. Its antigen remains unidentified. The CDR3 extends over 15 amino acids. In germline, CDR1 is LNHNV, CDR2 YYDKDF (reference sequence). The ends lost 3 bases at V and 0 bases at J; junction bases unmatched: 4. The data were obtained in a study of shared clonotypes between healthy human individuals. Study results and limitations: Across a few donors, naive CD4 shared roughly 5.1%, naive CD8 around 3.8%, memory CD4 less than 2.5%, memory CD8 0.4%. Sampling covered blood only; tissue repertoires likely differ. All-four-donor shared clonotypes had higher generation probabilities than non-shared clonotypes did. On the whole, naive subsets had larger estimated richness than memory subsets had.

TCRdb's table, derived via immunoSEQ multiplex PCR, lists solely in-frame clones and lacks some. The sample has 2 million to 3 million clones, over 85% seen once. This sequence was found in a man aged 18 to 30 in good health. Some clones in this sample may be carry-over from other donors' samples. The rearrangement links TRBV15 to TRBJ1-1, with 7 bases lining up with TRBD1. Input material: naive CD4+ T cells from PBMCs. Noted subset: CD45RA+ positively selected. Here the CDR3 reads CATSSLGQMNTEAFF. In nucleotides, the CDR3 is TGTGCCACCAGCAGCCTGGGACAGATGAACACTGAAGCTTTCTTT. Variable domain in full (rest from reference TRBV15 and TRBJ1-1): DAMVIQNPRYQVTQFGKPVTLSCSQTLNHNVMYWYQQKSSQAPKLLFHYYDKDFNNEADTPDNFQSRRPNTSFCFLDIRSPGLGDTAMYLCATSSLGQMNTEAFFGQGTRLTVV.